The sequence of this T cell receptor beta chain was determined in a study of OX40 agonist ivuxolimab in advanced cancers. Study context: The study treated patients with ivuxolimab, an agonistic anti-OX40 (CD134) antibody.

General study points: No determination was made of the antigen specificity of the expanded peripheral T cells. Among T cells, CD8+ cells averaged more expanded clones than CD4+ cells.

Method: immunoSEQ multiplex PCR; TCRdb's copy keeps in-frame clones and lacks some. The table includes over 60,000 clones, approximately 80% detected once. The CDR3 spans 14 residues. Germline loops: CDR1 LNHDA, CDR2 SQIVND (reference sequence). Trimming cost V 7 bases and J 5 bases; bases outside gene matches: 7. Regarding this clone: Antigen unknown.

Sequenced here: CD4+ or CD8+ T cells sorted from blood, sampled in a trial of the OX40 agonist ivuxolimab. The rearrangement uses TRBV19 and TRBJ2-3; 9 nucleotides align to TRBD1. The TCR was taken from an adult with an advanced solid tumor such as melanoma, head and neck, liver or kidney cancer. The CDR3, as DNA: TGTGCCAGTAACCAAGGGACAGGGCTAGATACGCAGTATTTT. Protein product: CASNQGTGLDTQYF. Complete variable domain (other parts from reference TRBV19 and TRBJ2-3): DGGITQSPKYLFRKEGQNVTLSCEQNLNHDAMYWYRQDPGQGLRLIYYSQIVNDFQKGDIAEGYSVSREKKESFPLTVTSAQKNPTAFYLCASNQGTGLDTQYFGPGTRLTVL.